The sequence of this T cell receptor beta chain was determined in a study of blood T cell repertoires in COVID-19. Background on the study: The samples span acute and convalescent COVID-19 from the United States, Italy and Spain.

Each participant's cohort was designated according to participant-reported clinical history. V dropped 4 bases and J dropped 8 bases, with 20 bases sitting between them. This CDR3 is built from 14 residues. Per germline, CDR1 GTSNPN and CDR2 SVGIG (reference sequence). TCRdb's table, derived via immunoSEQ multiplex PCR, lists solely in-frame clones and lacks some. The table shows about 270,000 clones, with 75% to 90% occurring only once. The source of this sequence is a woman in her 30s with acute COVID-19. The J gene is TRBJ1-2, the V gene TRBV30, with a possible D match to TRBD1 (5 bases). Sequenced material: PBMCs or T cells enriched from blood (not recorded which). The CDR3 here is CAWTETGGFEGYTF. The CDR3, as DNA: TGTGCCTGGACGGAAACAGGTGGATTTGAAGGCTACACCTTC.